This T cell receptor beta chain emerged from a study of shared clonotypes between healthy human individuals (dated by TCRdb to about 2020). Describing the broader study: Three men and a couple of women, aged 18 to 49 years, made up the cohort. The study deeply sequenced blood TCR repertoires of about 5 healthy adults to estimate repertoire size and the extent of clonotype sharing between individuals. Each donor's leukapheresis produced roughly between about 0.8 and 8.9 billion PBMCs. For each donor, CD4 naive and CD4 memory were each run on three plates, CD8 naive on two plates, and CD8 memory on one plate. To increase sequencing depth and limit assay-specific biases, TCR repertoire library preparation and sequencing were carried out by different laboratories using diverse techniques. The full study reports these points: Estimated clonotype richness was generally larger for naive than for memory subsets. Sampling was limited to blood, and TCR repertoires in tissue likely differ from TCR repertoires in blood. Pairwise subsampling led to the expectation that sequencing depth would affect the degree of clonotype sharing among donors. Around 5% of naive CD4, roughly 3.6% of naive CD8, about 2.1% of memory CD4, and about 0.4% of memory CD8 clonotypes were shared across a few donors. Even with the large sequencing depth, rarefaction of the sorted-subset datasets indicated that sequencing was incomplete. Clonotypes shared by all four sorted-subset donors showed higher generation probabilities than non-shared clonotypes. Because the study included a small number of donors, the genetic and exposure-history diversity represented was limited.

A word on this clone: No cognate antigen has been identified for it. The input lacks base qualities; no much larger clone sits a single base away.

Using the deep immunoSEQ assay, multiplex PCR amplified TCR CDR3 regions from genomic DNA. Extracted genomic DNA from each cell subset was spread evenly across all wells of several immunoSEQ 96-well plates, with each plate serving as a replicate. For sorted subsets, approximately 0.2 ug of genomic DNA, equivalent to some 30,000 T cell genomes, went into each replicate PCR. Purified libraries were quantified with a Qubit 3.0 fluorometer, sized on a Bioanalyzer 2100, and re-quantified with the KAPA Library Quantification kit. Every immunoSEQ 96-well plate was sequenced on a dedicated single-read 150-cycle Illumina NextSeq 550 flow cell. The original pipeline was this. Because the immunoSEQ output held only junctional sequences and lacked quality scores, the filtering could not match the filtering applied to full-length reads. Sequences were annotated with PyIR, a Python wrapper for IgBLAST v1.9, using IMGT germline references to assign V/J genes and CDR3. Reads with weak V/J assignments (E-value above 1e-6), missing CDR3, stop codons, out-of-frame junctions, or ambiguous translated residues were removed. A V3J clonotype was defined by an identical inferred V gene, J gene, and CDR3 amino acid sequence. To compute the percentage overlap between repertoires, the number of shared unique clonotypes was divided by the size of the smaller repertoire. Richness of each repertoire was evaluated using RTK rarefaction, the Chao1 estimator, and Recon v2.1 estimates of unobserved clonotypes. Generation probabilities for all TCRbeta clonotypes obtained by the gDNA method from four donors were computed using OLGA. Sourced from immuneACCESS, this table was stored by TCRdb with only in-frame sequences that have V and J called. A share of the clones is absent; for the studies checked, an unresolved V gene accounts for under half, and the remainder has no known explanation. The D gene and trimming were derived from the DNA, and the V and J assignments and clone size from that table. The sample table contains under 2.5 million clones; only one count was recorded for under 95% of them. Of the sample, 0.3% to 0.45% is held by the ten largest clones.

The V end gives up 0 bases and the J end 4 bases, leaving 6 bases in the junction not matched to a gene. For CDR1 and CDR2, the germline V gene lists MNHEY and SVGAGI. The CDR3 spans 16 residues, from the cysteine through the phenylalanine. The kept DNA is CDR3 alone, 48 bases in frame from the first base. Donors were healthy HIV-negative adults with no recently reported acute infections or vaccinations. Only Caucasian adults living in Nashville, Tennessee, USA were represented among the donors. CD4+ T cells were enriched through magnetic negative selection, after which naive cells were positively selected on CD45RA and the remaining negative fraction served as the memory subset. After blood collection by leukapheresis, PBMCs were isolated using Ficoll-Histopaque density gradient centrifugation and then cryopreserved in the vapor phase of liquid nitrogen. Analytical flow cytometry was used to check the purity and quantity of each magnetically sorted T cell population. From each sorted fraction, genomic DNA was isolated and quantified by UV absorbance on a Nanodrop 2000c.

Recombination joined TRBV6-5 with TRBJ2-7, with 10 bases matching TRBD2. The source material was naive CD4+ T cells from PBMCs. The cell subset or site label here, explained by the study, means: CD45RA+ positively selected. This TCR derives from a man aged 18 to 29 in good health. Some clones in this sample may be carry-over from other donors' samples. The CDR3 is CASSYSRAAGGYEQYF. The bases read TGTGCCAGCAGTTACTCGAGAGCAGCGGGAGGGTACGAGCAGTACTTC.